This entry features one TCR beta chain sequence. This entry is derived from a study of OX40 agonist ivuxolimab in advanced cancers. Method: immunoSEQ multiplex PCR; TCRdb's copy keeps in-frame clones and lacks some. This sample carries around 68,000 clones, around 90% of them seen once, and the ten largest clones take about 0.95%. The germline V gene encodes CDR1 SGHDT and CDR2 YYEEEE. V was clipped by 0 bases and J by 2 bases, with 17 bases between them. The CDR3 length is 17 residues. The input for sequencing was CD4+ or CD8+ T cells sorted from blood, taken in a trial of the OX40 agonist ivuxolimab. The clonotype comes from an adult with an advanced solid tumor such as melanoma, head and neck, liver or kidney cancer. The gene calls are TRBV5-6 and TRBJ2-5; perhaps TRBD2 as D (5 bases). CDR3 in DNA: TGTGCCAGCAGCTTGGGGGCGAGGGCAGTGTGGCAAGAGACCCAGTACTTC. Translated, it gives CASSLGARAVWQETQYF.